These 22 T cell receptor beta chains were sequenced from one sample in a study of blood T cell repertoires in COVID-19. Assay: immunoSEQ multiplex PCR; the TCRdb copy retains only in-frame clones and omits some. The sample shows a few hundred thousand clones, approximately 83% of them seen only once. The sample comprised PBMCs or T cells enriched from blood (not recorded which). All receptors derive from a woman aged 40 to 50 with acute COVID-19.

The chain couples TRBV18 to TRBJ1-2; D possibly corresponds to TRBD1 (5 bases). Germline V gene lookup returns CDR1 KGHSH and CDR2 LQKENI. The ends were cut back, 1 base at V and 8 bases at J, with 11 bases in the middle. This CDR3 is 13 amino acids long. In DNA form, the CDR3 reads TGTGCCAGCTCACCACTGGGGCTTGAGGGCTACACCTTC. As protein: CASSPLGLEGYTF.

This chain uses TRBV4-3 with TRBJ1-2, with TRBD1 as a possible D gene (6 bases). The CDR3 sequence is 15 residues long. The germline gives CDR1 LGHNA, CDR2 YSLEER. The ends were cut back, 5 bases at V and 7 bases at J, with 20 bases in the middle. The DNA of the CDR3 is TGCGCCAGCAGCAAGGTTGACGGACAGACTATTGGCTACACCTTC. This translates into CASSKVDGQTIGYTF.

CDR3 coding DNA: TGTGCCAGCTCACCATACGTTGCGGGAGTCTACAATGAGCAGTTCTTC. Translated: CASSPYVAGVYNEQFF. The V gene is TRBV18, the J gene TRBJ2-1; 7 positions agree with TRBD2. The CDR3 extends over 16 amino acids. CDR1 and CDR2 from the germline V gene are KGHSH and LQKENI. V lost 2 bases to trimming and J lost 3 bases; unmatched junction nucleotides: 7.

The rearrangement uses TRBV6-2 or TRBV6-3 and TRBJ2-3; 8 positions match TRBD1. Germline V gene sequence: CDR1 MNHEY, CDR2 SVGEGT. Trimming at V came to 5 bases and at J to 0 bases, leaving 7 bases not matched to a gene. The CDR3 covers 16 residues. This CDR3 is CASSATGGKSTDTQYF. The CDR3, as DNA: TGTGCCAGCAGTGCAACAGGGGGGAAAAGCACAGATACGCAGTATTTT.

The chain uses TRBV12-3 or TRBV12-4 and TRBJ1-1; D is unresolved. Trimming left V 8 bases short and J 10 bases short, with 14 bases between. The length of the CDR3 is 11 residues. CDR3: CASEGGSGAFF. DNA for the CDR3: TGTGCCAGCGAGGGAGGCTCGGGAGCTTTCTTT.

The J gene is TRBJ2-1, the V gene TRBV7-2, with 8 bases that match TRBD2. The CDR3 extends over 15 amino acids. The trim removed 5 bases at V and 7 bases at J, leaving 10 bases unmatched. Germline V gene lookup returns CDR1 SGHTA and CDR2 FQGNSA. The DNA for the CDR3 is TGTGCCAGCAGCGTAAGCGGGGGACGGCTAAATGAGCAGTTCTTC. Encoded protein: CASSVSGGRLNEQFF.

V is TRBV28 and J is TRBJ1-2, with D unresolved. The CDR3 has 13 residues. The ends were cut back, 7 bases at V and 8 bases at J, with 17 bases in the middle. Per germline, CDR1 MDHEN and CDR2 SYDVKM. The CDR3 DNA follows: TGTGCCAGCATCCCCAAAAGTGTCCGGGGCTACACCTTC. Its protein is CASIPKSVRGYTF.

This chain links TRBV18 with TRBJ2-4; 7 bases are a match to TRBD1. The CDR3 totals 15 residues. The V gene's germline CDR1 is KGHSH and CDR2 LQKENI. V dropped 2 bases and J dropped 3; count of bases not matched to a gene: 4. Here the CDR3 DNA reads TGTGCCAGCTCACCAGATCAGGGGGTCAAAAACATTCAGTACTTC. Residues: CASSPDQGVKNIQYF.

The chain carries TRBV10-3 and TRBJ1-5; a weak D match, TRBD1 (5 bases). Germline assignment: CDR1 ENHRY and CDR2 SYGVKD. The CDR3 consists of 11 residues. The V gene lost 11 bases and the J gene lost 5 bases, with 10 bases spanning the gap. DNA of the CDR3: TGTGCCCCTGGGGGGGATCAGCCCCAGCATTTT. It is translated as CAPGGDQPQHF.

This clone showed up just a few times. The chain has TRBV25-1 and TRBJ1-5; 8 bases line up with TRBD1. The CDR3 sequence is 16 residues long. With 2 bases clipped from V and 4 bases from J, the junction kept 7 bases outside the gene matches. From germline, CDR1 is MGHDK and CDR2 SYGVNS. CDR3 DNA sequence: TGTGCCAGCAGTGAAGGCAGGGGGCCATATAATCAGCCCCAGCATTTT. As protein: CASSEGRGPYNQPQHF.

CDR3: CASSLGARGYNEQFF. Here the CDR3 DNA reads TGTGCCAGCAGCTTGGGGGCCAGGGGCTACAATGAGCAGTTCTTC. The chain employs TRBV13 and TRBJ2-1, with a tentative D call TRBD1 (6 bases). The CDR3 sequence is 15 residues long. V was trimmed by 3 bases and J by 3 bases, leaving 12 bases between them. Looked up from germline, CDR1 is PRHDT and CDR2 is FYEKMQ (reference sequence).

This chain connects TRBV3-1 (or the pseudogene TRBV3-2) to TRBJ1-5, with a weak D call TRBD1 (5 bases). The CDR3 has 14 residues. V lost 5 bases and J lost 4, with 12 bases in between. The germline CDR1 and CDR2 sequences are LGHDT and YNNKEL (reference sequence). CDR3: CASSSRQSNQPQHF. The CDR3 DNA reads TGTGCCAGCAGCTCCCGACAGTCGAATCAGCCCCAGCATTTT.

This sequence joins TRBV29-1 and TRBJ2-5; no firm D call. The germline CDR1 and CDR2 sequences are SQVTM and ANQGSEA. This CDR3 has 12 residues. Trimming pared 5 bases from V and 4 bases from J, leaving 11 bases between. As DNA, the CDR3 is TGCAGCGTTAAAGGGCTCCCAGAGACCCAGTACTTC. It yields the protein CSVKGLPETQYF.

This chain joins TRBV5-6 and TRBJ1-6, with a possible D match to TRBD1 (5 bases). With 3 bases removed from V and 8 bases from J, the gap between germline ends came to 18 bases. This CDR3 spans 16 amino acids. In germline, CDR1 is SGHDT, CDR2 YYEEEE. The CDR3 DNA follows: TGTGCCAGCAGCTCCCAATTCCAGGGCTCCCATTCACCCCTCCACTTT. The encoded protein is CASSSQFQGSHSPLHF.

The rearrangement uses TRBV28 and TRBJ1-5; weak D call: TRBD1 (5 bases). This CDR3 has 14 amino acids. V was clipped by 5 bases and J by 5 bases, with 13 bases between them. Germline V gene lookup returns CDR1 MDHEN and CDR2 SYDVKM. CDR3: CASSTTGPYQPQHF. For the CDR3, the DNA is TGTGCCAGCAGTACAACAGGTCCGTATCAGCCCCAGCATTTT.

The V gene is TRBV6-2 or TRBV6-3, the J gene TRBJ1-2; D may be TRBD1 (6 bases). The CDR3 extends over 15 amino acids. From germline, CDR1 is MNHEY and CDR2 SVGEGT. V was cut by 0 bases and J by 0 bases, with 8 bases left in between. CDR3 DNA: TGTGCCAGCAGTTACTCGGGGGACACTAACTATGGCTACACCTTC. Amino acid sequence: CASSYSGDTNYGYTF.

The J gene is TRBJ2-5, the V gene TRBV5-6, with 10 bases identical to TRBD2. The germline V gene has CDR1 SGHDT and CDR2 YYEEEE. Trimming removed 0 bases from V and 5 bases from J; junction bases left unmatched: 4. The CDR3 is made up of 15 amino acids. The CDR3 DNA sequence: TGTGCCAGCAGCTTGGGGACTAGCGGTGCCGAGACCCAGTACTTC. Protein product: CASSLGTSGAETQYF. Filled out from reference TRBV5-6 and TRBJ2-5, the complete variable domain reads DAGVTQSPTHLIKTRGQQVTLRCSPKSGHDTVSWYQQALGQGPQFIFQYYEEEERQRGNFPDRFSGHQFPNYSSELNVNALLLGDSALYLCASSLGTSGAETQYFGPGTRLLVL.

The chain employs TRBV15 and TRBJ2-7, with 10 bases matching TRBD2. From germline, CDR1 is LNHNV and CDR2 YYDKDF (reference sequence). The CDR3 loop spans 16 amino acids. With 1 base clipped from V and 3 bases from J, the junction kept 6 bases outside the gene matches. CDR3 bases: TGTGCCACCAGCAGAGCAACCGGGACTAGCGTCTACGAGCAGTACTTC. Translation gives CATSRATGTSVYEQYF.

The gene calls are TRBV6-5 and TRBJ2-2, with 10 bases identical to TRBD2. This CDR3 contains 16 residues. V lost 2 bases to trimming and J lost 6 bases; unmatched junction nucleotides: 6. Germline assignment: CDR1 MNHEY and CDR2 SVGAGI. In DNA form, the CDR3 reads TGTGCCAGCAGTTACGAAGCGGGAGGGTATGCCGGGGAGCTGTTTTTT. Its protein is CASSYEAGGYAGELFF.

The chain uses TRBV5-6 and TRBJ1-1, with D possibly TRBD1 on 6 matching bases. The germline V gene encodes CDR1 SGHDT and CDR2 YYEEEE. V lost 7 bases to trimming and J lost 0 bases, with 16 bases between them. The CDR3 is made up of 15 amino acids. CDR3 in DNA: TGTGCCAGCCAAGAAGCCGGGACACTGAACACTGAAGCTTTCTTT. Translation: CASQEAGTLNTEAFF.

This rearrangement joins TRBV7-2 to TRBJ1-4; 9 nucleotides align to TRBD1. CDR1 SGHTA and CDR2 FQGNSA come from the germline V gene. J was trimmed by 8 bases and V by 3 bases; bases with no gene match: 4. The CDR3 extends over 14 amino acids. In nucleotides, the CDR3 is TGTGCCAGCAGCTTGGGACAGGGTCCCGAAAAACTGTTTTTT. Its translation is CASSLGQGPEKLFF.

The chain carries TRBV7-8 and TRBJ2-3; possibly TRBD2 for D (7 bases). The CDR3 loop spans 18 amino acids. The ends were cut back, 1 base at V and 2 bases at J, with 19 bases in the middle. The germline gives CDR1 SGHVS, CDR2 FQNEAQ. CDR3 protein: CASSLGLGASGTTDTQYF. CDR3 DNA sequence: TGTGCCAGCAGCTTAGGACTGGGGGCTAGCGGAACCACAGATACGCAGTATTTT.